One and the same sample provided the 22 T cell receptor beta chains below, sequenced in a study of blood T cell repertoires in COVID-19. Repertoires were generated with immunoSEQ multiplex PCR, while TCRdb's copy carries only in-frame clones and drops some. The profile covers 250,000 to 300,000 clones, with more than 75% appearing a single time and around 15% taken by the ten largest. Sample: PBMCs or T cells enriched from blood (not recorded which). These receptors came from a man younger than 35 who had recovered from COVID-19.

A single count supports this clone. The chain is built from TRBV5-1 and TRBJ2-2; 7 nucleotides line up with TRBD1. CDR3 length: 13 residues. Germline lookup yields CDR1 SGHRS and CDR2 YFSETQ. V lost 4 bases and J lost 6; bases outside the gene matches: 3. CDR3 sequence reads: CASSRTGPGELFF. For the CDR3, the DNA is TGCGCCAGCAGCCGGACAGGCCCCGGGGAGCTGTTTTTT.

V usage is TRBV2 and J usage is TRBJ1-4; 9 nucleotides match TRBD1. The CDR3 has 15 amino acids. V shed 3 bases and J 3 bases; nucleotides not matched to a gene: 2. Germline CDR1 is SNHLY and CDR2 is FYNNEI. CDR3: CASSDRDRANEKLFF. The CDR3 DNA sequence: TGTGCCAGCAGTGACCGGGACAGGGCTAATGAAAAACTGTTTTTT.

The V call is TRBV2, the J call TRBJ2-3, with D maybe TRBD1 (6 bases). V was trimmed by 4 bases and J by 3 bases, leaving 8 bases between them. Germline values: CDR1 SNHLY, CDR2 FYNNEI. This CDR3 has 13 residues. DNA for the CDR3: TGTGCCAGCAGTGCAAGGGGGACAGATACGCAGTATTTT. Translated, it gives CASSARGTDTQYF.

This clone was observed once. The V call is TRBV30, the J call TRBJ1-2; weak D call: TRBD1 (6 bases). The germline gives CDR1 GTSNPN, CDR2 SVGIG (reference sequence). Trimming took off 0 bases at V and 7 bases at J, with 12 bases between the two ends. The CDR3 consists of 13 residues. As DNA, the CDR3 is TGTGCCTGGAGTGTCCCGGGACAACTTGGCTACACCTTC. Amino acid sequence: CAWSVPGQLGYTF.

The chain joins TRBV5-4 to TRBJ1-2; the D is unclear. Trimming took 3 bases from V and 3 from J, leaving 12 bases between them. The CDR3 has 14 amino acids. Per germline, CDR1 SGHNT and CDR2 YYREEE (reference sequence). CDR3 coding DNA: TGTGCCAGCAGCTGGGGAGGGCGCGACTATGGCTACACCTTC. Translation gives CASSWGGRDYGYTF. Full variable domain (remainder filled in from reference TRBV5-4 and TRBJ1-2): ETGVTQSPTHLIKTRGQQVTLRCSSQSGHNTVSWYQQALGQGPQFIFQYYREEENGRGNFPPRFSGLQFPNYSSELNVNALELDDSALYLCASSWGGRDYGYTFGSGTRLTVV.

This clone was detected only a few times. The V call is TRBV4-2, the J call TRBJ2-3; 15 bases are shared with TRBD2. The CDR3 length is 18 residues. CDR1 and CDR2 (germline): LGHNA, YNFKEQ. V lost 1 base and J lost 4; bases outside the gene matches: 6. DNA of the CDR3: TGTGCCAGCAGCCAAGGGACTAGCGGGGGGGCCATCGCAGATACGCAGTATTTT. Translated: CASSQGTSGGAIADTQYF.

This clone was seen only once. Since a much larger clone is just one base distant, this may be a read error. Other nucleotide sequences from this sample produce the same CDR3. This CDR3 is CASSYRTSTDTQYF. CDR3 sequence (DNA): TGTGCCAGCAGTTACAGGACTAGCACAGATACGCAGTATTTT. The genes are TRBV6-5 and TRBJ2-3; D possibly corresponds to TRBD2 (5 bases). This CDR3 has 14 residues. With 2 bases removed from V and 0 bases from J, the gap between germline ends came to 6 bases. Germline V CDR1 and CDR2: MNHEY, SVGAGI.

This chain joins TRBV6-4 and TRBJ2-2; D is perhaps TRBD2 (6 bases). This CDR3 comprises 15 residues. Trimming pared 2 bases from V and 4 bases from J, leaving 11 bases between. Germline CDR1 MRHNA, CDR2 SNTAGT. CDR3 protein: CASSDGGGGTGELFF. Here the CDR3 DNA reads TGTGCCAGCAGTGACGGGGGAGGAGGCACCGGGGAGCTGTTTTTT.

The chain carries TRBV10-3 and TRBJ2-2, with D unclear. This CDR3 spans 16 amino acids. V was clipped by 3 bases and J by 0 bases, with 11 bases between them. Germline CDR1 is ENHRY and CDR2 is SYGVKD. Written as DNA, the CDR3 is TGTGCCATCAGTGACAGGCAGGCCCCGAACACCGGGGAGCTGTTTTTT. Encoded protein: CAISDRQAPNTGELFF.

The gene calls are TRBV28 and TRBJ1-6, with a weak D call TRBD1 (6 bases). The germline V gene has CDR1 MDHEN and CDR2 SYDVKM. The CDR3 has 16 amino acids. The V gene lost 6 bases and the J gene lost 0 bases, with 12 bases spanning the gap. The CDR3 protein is CASRAQQGSYNSPLHF. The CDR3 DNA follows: TGTGCCAGCAGAGCTCAACAGGGCTCCTATAATTCACCCCTCCACTTT.

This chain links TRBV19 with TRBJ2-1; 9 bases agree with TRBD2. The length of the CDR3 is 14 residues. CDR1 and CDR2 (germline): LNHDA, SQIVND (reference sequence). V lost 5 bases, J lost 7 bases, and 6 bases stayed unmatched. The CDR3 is CASSVGLALNEQFF. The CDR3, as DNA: TGTGCCAGTAGTGTCGGACTAGCGTTAAATGAGCAGTTCTTC. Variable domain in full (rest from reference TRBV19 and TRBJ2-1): DGGITQSPKYLFRKEGQNVTLSCEQNLNHDAMYWYRQDPGQGLRLIYYSQIVNDFQKGDIAEGYSVSREKKESFPLTVTSAQKNPTAFYLCASSVGLALNEQFFGPGTRLTVL.

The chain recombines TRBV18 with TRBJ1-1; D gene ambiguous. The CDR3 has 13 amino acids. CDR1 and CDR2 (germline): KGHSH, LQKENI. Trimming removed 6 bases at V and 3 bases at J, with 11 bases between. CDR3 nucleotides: TGTGCCAGCTCCCGGTCAGAGGACACTGAAGCTTTCTTT. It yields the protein CASSRSEDTEAFF.

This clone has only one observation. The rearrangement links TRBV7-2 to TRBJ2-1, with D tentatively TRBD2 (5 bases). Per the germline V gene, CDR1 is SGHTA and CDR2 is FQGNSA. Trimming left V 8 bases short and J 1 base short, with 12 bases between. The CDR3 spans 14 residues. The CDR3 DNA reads TGTGCCAGCCTACTAGTATTTTCCTACAATGAGCAGTTCTTC. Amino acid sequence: CASLLVFSYNEQFF.

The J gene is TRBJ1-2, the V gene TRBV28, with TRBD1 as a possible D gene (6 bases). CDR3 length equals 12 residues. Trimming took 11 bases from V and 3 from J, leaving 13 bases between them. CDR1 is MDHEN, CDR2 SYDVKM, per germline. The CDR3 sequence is CALRGADYGYTF. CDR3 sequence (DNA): TGTGCCTTGCGGGGGGCGGACTATGGCTACACCTTC.

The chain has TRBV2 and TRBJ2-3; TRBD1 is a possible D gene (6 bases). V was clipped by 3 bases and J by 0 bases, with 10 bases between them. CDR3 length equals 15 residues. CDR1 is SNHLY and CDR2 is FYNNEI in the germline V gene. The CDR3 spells CASSEWQGSTDTQYF. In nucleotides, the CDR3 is TGTGCCAGCAGTGAGTGGCAGGGGAGCACAGATACGCAGTATTTT.

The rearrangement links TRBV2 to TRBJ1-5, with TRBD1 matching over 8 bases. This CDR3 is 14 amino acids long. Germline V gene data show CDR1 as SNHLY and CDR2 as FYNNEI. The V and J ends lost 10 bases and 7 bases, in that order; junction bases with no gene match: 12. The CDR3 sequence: CATARQGAGQPQHF. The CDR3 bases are TGTGCCACCGCCCGGCAGGGGGCTGGGCAGCCCCAGCATTTT.

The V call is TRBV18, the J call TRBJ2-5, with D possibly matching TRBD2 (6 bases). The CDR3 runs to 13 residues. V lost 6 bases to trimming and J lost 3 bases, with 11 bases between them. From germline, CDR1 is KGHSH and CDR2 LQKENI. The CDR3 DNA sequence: TGTGCCAGCTCTCCAGGCGGGGAAGAGACCCAGTACTTC. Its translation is CASSPGGEETQYF.

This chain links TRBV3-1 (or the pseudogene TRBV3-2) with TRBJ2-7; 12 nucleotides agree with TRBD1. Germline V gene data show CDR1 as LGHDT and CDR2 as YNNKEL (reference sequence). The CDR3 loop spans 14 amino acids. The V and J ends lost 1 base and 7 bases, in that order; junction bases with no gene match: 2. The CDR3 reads CASSQGDRGREQYF. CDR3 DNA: TGTGCCAGCAGCCAAGGGGACAGGGGGCGGGAGCAGTACTTC.

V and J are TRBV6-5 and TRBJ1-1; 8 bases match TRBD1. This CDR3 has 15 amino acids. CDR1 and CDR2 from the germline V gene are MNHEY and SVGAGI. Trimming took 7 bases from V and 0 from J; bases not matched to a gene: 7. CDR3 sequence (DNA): TGTGCCAGCAACCTAGCGGGACAGGTGAACACTGAAGCTTTCTTT. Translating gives CASNLAGQVNTEAFF.

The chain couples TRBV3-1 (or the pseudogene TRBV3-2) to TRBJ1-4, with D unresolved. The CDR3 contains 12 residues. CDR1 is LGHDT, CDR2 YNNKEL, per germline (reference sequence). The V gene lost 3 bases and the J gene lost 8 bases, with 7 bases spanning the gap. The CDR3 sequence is CASSQRGEKLFF. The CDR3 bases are TGTGCCAGCAGCCAGCGAGGGGAAAAACTGTTTTTT.

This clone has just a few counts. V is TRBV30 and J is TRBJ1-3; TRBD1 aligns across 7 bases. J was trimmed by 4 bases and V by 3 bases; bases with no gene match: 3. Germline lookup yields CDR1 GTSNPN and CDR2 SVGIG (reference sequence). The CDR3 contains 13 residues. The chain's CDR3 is CAWSPTGGNTIYF. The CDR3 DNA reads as TGTGCCTGGAGCCCGACAGGGGGAAACACCATATATTTT.

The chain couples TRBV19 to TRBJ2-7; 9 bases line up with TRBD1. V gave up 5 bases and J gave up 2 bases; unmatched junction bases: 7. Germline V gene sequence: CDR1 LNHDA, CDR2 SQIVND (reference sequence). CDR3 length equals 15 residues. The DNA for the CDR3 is TGTGCCAGTAGTGTAGCCGGGACAGGGCCCTACGAGCAGTACTTC. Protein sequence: CASSVAGTGPYEQYF.